This section outlines one TCR beta chain sequence together with its context. Using immunoSEQ multiplex PCR, the repertoire was profiled, and TCRdb retains in-frame clones only, with some absent. Counted here are 75,000 to 95,000 clones, 92% occurring once; the ten biggest clones make up over 0.2%. With 1 base removed from V and 6 bases from J, the gap between germline ends came to 10 bases. The CDR3 totals 13 residues. Germline V gene sequence: CDR1 SGHRS, CDR2 YFSETQ. The sample belongs to a study of technical replicates of blood from a few donors. This TCR came from a human donor in good health. The chain links TRBV5-1 to TRBJ1-1; no firm D call. Input material: T cells isolated from PBMCs. The CDR3 spells CASSLYSGAEAFF. The DNA for the CDR3 is TGCGCCAGCAGCTTGTATTCGGGAGCTGAAGCTTTCTTT. Full variable domain (outside the CDR3, taken from reference TRBV5-1 and TRBJ1-1): KAGVTQTPRYLIKTRGQQVTLSCSPISGHRSVSWYQQTPGQGLQFLFEYFSETQRNKGNFPGRFSGRQFSNSRSEMNVSTLELGDSALYLCASSLYSGAEAFFGQGTRLTVV.